The 10 T cell receptor beta chains given below trace back to one sample, sequenced in a study of a mutant IDH1 vaccine in newly diagnosed glioma. Time point: week 35, safety follow-up. Every vaccine dose comprised 300 ug of mutant IDH1 20-mer peptide plus topical imiquimod. What these receptors recognize is not known. The table came from immunoSEQ multiplex PCR; TCRdb's copy has only in-frame clones and leaves some out. The table records over 60,000 clones, about four fifths of them present only once. The material was PBMCs, obtained from a glioma patient whose treatment included an IDH1 peptide vaccine. These receptors came from a middle-aged man with glioma.

The rearrangement joins TRBV5-1 to TRBJ2-3, with D tentatively TRBD2 (5 bases). The V gene's germline CDR1 is SGHRS and CDR2 YFSETQ. Trimming left V 0 bases short and J 5 bases short, with 10 bases between. CDR3 size: 14 residues. The CDR3 reads CASSLEREIDTQYF. In DNA form, the CDR3 reads TGCGCCAGCAGCTTGGAACGGGAAATAGATACGCAGTATTTT.

V gene TRBV19 combines with J gene TRBJ2-7; TRBD1 or TRBD2 may be the D gene (5 bases each). Trimming left V 6 bases short and J 0 bases short, with 12 bases between. This CDR3 has 14 amino acids. Germline lookup yields CDR1 LNHDA and CDR2 SQIVND (reference sequence). The CDR3 coding sequence is TGTGCCAGTAGCCGACGGGACCGCTCCTACGAGCAGTACTTC. This sequence encodes CASSRRDRSYEQYF. The whole variable domain, filled in from reference TRBV19 and TRBJ2-7, reads DGGITQSPKYLFRKEGQNVTLSCEQNLNHDAMYWYRQDPGQGLRLIYYSQIVNDFQKGDIAEGYSVSREKKESFPLTVTSAQKNPTAFYLCASSRRDRSYEQYFGPGTRLTVT.

V usage is TRBV5-8 and J usage is TRBJ2-5; tentatively, D is TRBD1 (6 bases). CDR1 is SGHTS, CDR2 YDEGEE, per germline. Trimming shortened V by 2 bases and J by 0 bases, and 20 bases separated the two germline ends. This CDR3 contains 18 residues. As DNA, the CDR3 is TGTGCCAGCAGCTTATGGTGGGGGCGCCCCACGAACCAAGAGACCCAGTACTTC. It yields the protein CASSLWWGRPTNQETQYF.

This clone has only one observation. The V gene is TRBV5-1, the J gene TRBJ2-1, with D possibly matching TRBD2 (5 bases). Germline V gene sequence: CDR1 SGHRS, CDR2 YFSETQ. The CDR3 loop spans 16 amino acids. V was cut by 3 bases and J by 0 bases, with 13 bases left in between. CDR3 region: CASSYQRTSSYNEQFF. The CDR3, as DNA: TGCGCCAGCAGCTACCAGCGGACGAGCTCCTACAATGAGCAGTTCTTC.

This clone was detected once. This chain joins TRBV2 and TRBJ2-3, with D unresolved. This CDR3 has 15 residues. V was cut by 0 bases and J by 3 bases, with 10 bases left in between. CDR1 and CDR2 from the germline V gene are SNHLY and FYNNEI. The CDR3 loop reads CASSEASPRTDTQYF. CDR3 nucleotide sequence: TGTGCCAGCAGTGAAGCAAGCCCACGAACAGATACGCAGTATTTT.

The chain couples TRBV6-1 to TRBJ2-3; D is uncertain. CDR1 and CDR2 (germline): MNHNS, SASEGT. The CDR3 runs to 12 residues. Trimming removed 5 bases at V and 6 bases at J, with 9 bases between. The CDR3 DNA sequence: TGTGCCAGCAGTCTGCCCGGGGATACGCAGTATTTT. Protein: CASSLPGDTQYF.

This clone was seen a handful of times. The chain is built from TRBV6-4 and TRBJ2-3; 8 bases line up with TRBD2. CDR1 and CDR2 (germline): MRHNA, SNTAGT. The CDR3 sequence is 14 residues long. J was trimmed by 4 bases and V by 0 bases; bases with no gene match: 0. In DNA form, the CDR3 reads TGTGCCAGCAGTGACTCTAGCGGGGCAGATACGCAGTATTTT. Translated, it gives CASSDSSGADTQYF.

This rearrangement joins TRBV6-5 to TRBJ1-2; perhaps TRBD1 as D (6 bases). The CDR3 runs to 15 residues. Per germline, CDR1 MNHEY and CDR2 SVGAGI. Trimming removed 0 bases at V and 6 bases at J, with 14 bases between. The CDR3 coding sequence is TGTGCCAGCAGTTACTCTCGGGGGGCGTTGGATGGCTACACCTTC. This gives the protein CASSYSRGALDGYTF.

The chain employs TRBV2 and TRBJ2-3; perhaps TRBD2 as D (5 bases). The germline V and J ends were trimmed by 4 bases and 1 base, with 9 bases remaining between them. Germline V CDR1 and CDR2: SNHLY, FYNNEI. The CDR3 is 14 amino acids. The CDR3: CASSADSRTDTQYF. CDR3 coding DNA: TGTGCCAGCAGTGCGGACTCCCGCACAGATACGCAGTATTTT.

This clone was recorded only once. The chain has TRBV2 and TRBJ1-2; 7 bases fit TRBD1. With 0 bases clipped from V and 6 bases from J, the junction kept 7 bases outside the gene matches. There are 15 residues in the CDR3. Germline loops: CDR1 SNHLY, CDR2 FYNNEI. The CDR3 sequence is CASSEAIGDSNGYTF. The CDR3 coding sequence is TGTGCCAGCAGTGAAGCTATTGGGGACAGCAATGGCTACACCTTC. Based on the CDR3 plus reference TRBV2 and TRBJ1-2, the full variable domain is EPEVTQTPSHQVTQMGQEVILRCVPISNHLYFYWYRQILGQKVEFLVSFYNNEISEKSEIFDDQFSVERPDGSNFTLKIRSTKLEDSAMYFCASSEAIGDSNGYTFGSGTRLTVV.